The sample holds a few counts of the clone carrying this T cell receptor (beta chain). The sample originates from a study of glioma-infiltrating T cells. The iRepertoire nested amplicon-rescue multiplex PCR amplified TCR alpha and beta CDR3s from RNA. One-step reverse transcription and amplification started from approximately 100-400 ng of tissue mRNA or PBMC total RNA. TCRdb reprocessed the multiplex PCR reads with MiXCR, giving one entry per CDR3 protein. The sample records over 100,000 distinct CDR3 sequences, around 25% being singletons. CDR3 size: 16 residues. V lost 4 bases to trimming and J lost 6 bases; unmatched junction nucleotides: 14.

This rearrangement joins TRBV12-3 or TRBV12-4 to TRBJ1-2; TRBD1 aligns across 7 bases. The receptor was derived from a human donor with low-grade glioma or glioblastoma, undergoing nonglioma brain surgery, or in good health (not recorded which). The sequenced sample was glioma tissue, nonneoplastic brain tissue, or PBMCs (not recorded which). The CDR3 DNA reads TGTGCCAGCAGTTCCAAGGACAGGACAATTTCTCATGGCTACACCTTC. Translated, it gives CASSSKDRTISHGYTF.